This T cell receptor beta chain was captured by sequencing in a study of T cells in Graves' hyperthyroidism and ophthalmopathy. Regarding this clonotype: Its antigen is undetermined.

Lactation, pregnancy, other autoimmune disease or uncontrolled infection excluded patients. Used for diagnoses were clinical symptoms, serum thyroxine and TRAb, thyroid ultrasound and orbital computed tomography. The CDR3 is 12 amino acids. V gave up 8 bases and J gave up 0 bases, with 10 bases separating them. In germline, CDR1 is SQVTM, CDR2 ANQGSEA. RNA transcripts served as the template for amplifying TCR beta CDR3 regions. The HTBI primer set served for first-round RT-PCR of the TCR CDR3. TCRdb itself ran the multiplex PCR reads through MiXCR, one entry per CDR3 protein. The data show around 600,000 distinct CDR3 sequences, 45% seen once. Whole-study results and caveats: The model predicted ophthalmopathy a median approximately seven months before onset.

Sequenced: peripheral blood or thyroid tissue (not recorded which). This TCR derives from an adult man with Graves' disease, either hyperthyroidism or ophthalmopathy (not recorded which). V is TRBV29-1 and J is TRBJ1-1; D perhaps matches TRBD1 (5 bases). CDR3 sequence reads: CSFGGMNTEAFF. For the CDR3, the DNA is TGCAGCTTTGGGGGAATGAACACTGAAGCTTTCTTT.